One sample yielded the 9 T cell receptor beta chains listed below, sequenced in a study of blood T cell repertoires in COVID-19 (dated by TCRdb to the early 2020s). The library relied on the immunoSEQ multiplex PCR assay. TCRdb retrieved this table from immuneACCESS and kept in-frame rearrangements only. Not all clones are present; in checked studies, unresolved V genes account for under half, and no reason is known for the remainder. For this sample the table gives around 620,000 clones, of which 85% to 90% were detected only once. 0.2% to 0.3% of the sample is in the top ten clones. Sequencing input: peripheral blood. The origin of the receptors is a woman between 18 and 29 years old with acute or convalescent COVID-19.

The CDR3 region is CAGPRSNQPQHF. Written as DNA, the CDR3 is TGTGCCGGCCCGCGGAGCAATCAGCCCCAGCATTTT. The chain uses TRBV9 and TRBJ1-5; no firm D call. V lost 10 bases and J 1 base, leaving 9 bases between the germline ends. The germline V gene has CDR1 SGDLS and CDR2 YYNGEE. This CDR3 is built from 12 residues.

The rearrangement links TRBV11-2 to TRBJ1-4, with D unresolved. Trimming stripped 4 bases from V and 5 bases from J, with 5 bases between. Germline V gene data show CDR1 as SGHAT and CDR2 as FQNNGV. The CDR3 has 12 amino acids. This chain's CDR3 is CASSWANEKLFF. The CDR3 DNA sequence: TGTGCCAGCAGCTGGGCGAATGAAAAACTGTTTTTT.

The chain links TRBV5-1 to TRBJ1-1, with D tentatively TRBD1 (5 bases). Trimming left V 0 bases short and J 5 bases short, with 11 bases between. The CDR3 is 14 amino acids. From germline, CDR1 is SGHRS and CDR2 YFSETQ. CDR3 nucleotides: TGCGCCAGCAGCTTGGTAGTCAGGGCGACTGAAGCTTTCTTT. Translated, it gives CASSLVVRATEAFF.

This clone showed up just once. The rearrangement joins TRBV24-1 to TRBJ2-1, with 7 positions matching TRBD1. Germline values: CDR1 KGHDR, CDR2 SFDVKD. V was pared by 4 bases and J by 0 bases, with 5 bases of the junction left unmatched. This CDR3 is built from 16 residues. The CDR3 DNA sequence: TGTGCCACCAGTGACCAGGACAGGAACTCCTACAATGAGCAGTTCTTC. Encoded protein: CATSDQDRNSYNEQFF.

The J gene is TRBJ2-7, the V gene TRBV19; TRBD2 agrees at 11 bases. Trimming removed 5 bases from V and 4 bases from J; junction bases left unmatched: 7. The CDR3 has 15 residues. CDR1 and CDR2 from the germline V gene are LNHDA and SQIVND (reference sequence). CDR3 loop: CASSVLAGAGYEQYF. The DNA of the CDR3 is TGTGCCAGTAGTGTACTAGCGGGGGCAGGGTACGAGCAGTACTTC.

The DNA for the CDR3 is TGTGCCAGCAGCCAAGAAATGGGGGGTTCAAATGAAAAACTGTTTTTT. Translating it yields CASSQEMGGSNEKLFF. The V gene is TRBV14, the J gene TRBJ1-4; perhaps TRBD1 as D (5 bases). V gave up 0 bases and J gave up 5 bases, with 13 bases separating them. The CDR3 is 16 amino acids. In germline, CDR1 is SGHDN, CDR2 FVKESK.

With respect to this clone: A junction boundary mismatches the germline segment, possibly from a read error. Other DNA sequences in this specimen translate into the identical CDR3. The rearrangement links TRBV12-5 to TRBJ2-7; 11 nucleotides agree with TRBD2. The CDR3 is 14 amino acids. Germline lookup yields CDR1 LGHNT and CDR2 FRNRAP. DNA of the CDR3: TGCGCTAGTGGGACGGGACTAGCGGCCTACGAGCAGTACTTC. Translated, it gives CASGTGLAAYEQYF. The variable domain in full, completed from reference TRBV12-5 and TRBJ2-7, reads DARVTQTPRHKVTEMGQEVTMRCQPILGHNTVFWYRQTMMQGLELLAYFRNRAPLDDSGMPKDRFSAEMPDATLATLKIQPSEPRDSAVYFCASGTGLAAYEQYFGPGTRLTVT.

The chain recombines TRBV5-5 with TRBJ2-7; TRBD2 might be the D (5 bases). The V end lost 2 bases, the J end lost 8 bases, and 11 bases lay between the germline ends. Germline CDR1 is SGHKS and CDR2 is YYEKEE (reference sequence). The CDR3 is 12 amino acids. The CDR3 region has the DNA TGTGCCAGCAGCTTTAAGCGGCTCAAGCAGTACTTC. Its protein is CASSFKRLKQYF.

V gene TRBV4-1 combines with J gene TRBJ2-7; TRBD1 agrees at 8 bases. The V gene end was trimmed by 0 bases and the J gene end by 6 bases; junction bases not matched to a gene: 7. This CDR3 has 15 residues. Germline V gene lookup returns CDR1 MGHRA and CDR2 YSYEKL. CDR3 amino acids: CASSQEPPGGAEQYF. DNA of the CDR3: TGCGCCAGCAGCCAAGAACCCCCAGGGGGCGCCGAGCAGTACTTC.